The 11 T cell receptor beta chains reported below all come from one sample, sequenced in a study of T cells in localized non-small cell lung cancer. The assay was immunoSEQ multiplex PCR, and TCRdb's table has in-frame clones only and misses some. The repertoire includes about 2,100 clones, roughly 30% of them detected once, and roughly 12% sits in the top ten. The sequenced sample was normal lung tissue next to the tumor, obtained before any cancer treatment. These receptors were collected from a male donor aged 60 or over with stage I squamous cell lung carcinoma.

The V gene is TRBV9, the J gene TRBJ2-7; the match to TRBD1 covers 8 bases. The CDR3 length is 16 residues. Losses at the gene ends were 3 bases for V and 1 base for J; bases not matched to a gene: 9. Germline CDR1 is SGDLS and CDR2 is YYNGEE. Written as DNA, the CDR3 is TGTGCCAGCAGCGCTCCTTCAGGGGGCGATTCCTACGAGCAGTACTTC. As protein: CASSAPSGGDSYEQYF.

The chain uses TRBV11-3 and TRBJ2-5, with D uncertain. The CDR3 runs 15 residues. Germline CDR1 SGHNT, CDR2 YENEEA. V was shortened by 1 base and J by 5 bases, with 14 bases between the two germline ends. The DNA of the CDR3 is TGTGCCAGCAGCTTAGGGTCACCCTTCGGGGAGACCCAGTACTTC. This sequence encodes CASSLGSPFGETQYF.

The sample holds a few counts of this clone. V and J are TRBV7-5 and TRBJ2-7; TRBD2, the table's D call, lacks a check against the DNA. TRBV7-5 is classified as a pseudogene. The CDR3 is 18 residues long. The CDR3 sequence is CASSLVPPTSGSSYEQYF. The CDR3 bases are TGTGCCAGCAGCTTGGTTCCCCCAACTAGCGGGAGTTCCTACGAGCAGTACTTC.

The V gene is TRBV19, the J gene TRBJ1-1, with TRBD1 as a possible D gene (6 bases). This CDR3 spans 14 amino acids. V was shortened by 7 bases and J by 3 bases, with 15 bases between the two germline ends. The V gene's germline CDR1 is LNHDA and CDR2 SQIVND (reference sequence). The CDR3 reads CASTPGGRDTEAFF. The CDR3 DNA reads TGTGCCAGTACCCCCGGGGGGCGAGACACTGAAGCTTTCTTT. Together with reference TRBV19 and TRBJ1-1, the CDR3 gives the full variable domain: DGGITQSPKYLFRKEGQNVTLSCEQNLNHDAMYWYRQDPGQGLRLIYYSQIVNDFQKGDIAEGYSVSREKKESFPLTVTSAQKNPTAFYLCASTPGGRDTEAFFGQGTRLTVV.

This clone came up a few times. V gene TRBV6-8 combines with J gene TRBJ2-1; D is ambiguous. Between the trimmed V and J ends, which lost 4 bases and 8 bases, there was a span of 12 bases. This CDR3 is 13 amino acids long. Germline CDR1 reads MNHGY; CDR2 reads SAAAGT. Here the CDR3 reads CASSLIVYDEQFF. DNA for the CDR3: TGTGCCAGCAGTTTAATCGTTTACGATGAGCAGTTCTTC.

This clone was detected a few times. CDR3 amino acids: CASSSRHGGAGELFF. In nucleotides, the CDR3 is TGTGCCAGCAGTTCCCGACATGGGGGCGCCGGGGAGCTGTTTTTT. V and J are TRBV28 and TRBJ2-2, with TRBD1 as a possible D gene (6 bases). The CDR3 extends over 15 amino acids. CDR1 is MDHEN, CDR2 SYDVKM, per germline. V dropped 4 bases and J dropped 6 bases, with 15 bases sitting between them.

The DNA of the CDR3 is TGCGCCAGCAGCCAATTGGGGAACTATGGCTACACCTTC. Translating it yields CASSQLGNYGYTF. The V and J genes are TRBV1 and TRBJ1-2. TRBV1 is a known pseudogene. There are 13 residues in the CDR3.

In its sample, this clone ranks as medium-sized. The gene calls are TRBV11-3 and TRBJ1-3; D perhaps matches TRBD1 (5 bases). Per the germline V gene, CDR1 is SGHNT and CDR2 is YENEEA. The CDR3 consists of 14 residues. The V gene lost 3 bases and the J gene lost 4 bases, with 10 bases spanning the gap. The CDR3: CASSLGGSGNTIYF. The CDR3 coding sequence is TGTGCCAGCAGCTTGGGGGGTTCCGGAAACACCATATATTTT.

Within the sample, this clone is large (0.1 to 1%). This chain uses TRBV11-3 with TRBJ2-2, with 7 bases matching TRBD1. Trimming at V came to 3 bases and at J to 0 bases, leaving 4 bases not matched to a gene. The CDR3 extends over 16 amino acids. Germline V gene lookup returns CDR1 SGHNT and CDR2 YENEEA. Here the CDR3 reads CASSFTGATNTGELFF. The CDR3 region has the DNA TGTGCCAGCAGCTTTACAGGGGCTACGAACACCGGGGAGCTGTTTTTT.

Comments on this clone: The junction departs from the called germline gene at one end, perhaps through a read error. This chain links TRBV28 with TRBJ1-2; D is perhaps TRBD1 (5 bases). Germline V gene lookup returns CDR1 MDHEN and CDR2 SYDVKM. This CDR3 has 12 residues. CDR3 sequence reads: CASSGGNYGYTF. The CDR3 DNA reads TGTGCCAGCAGTGGGGGAAACTATGGTTACACCTTC.

The rearrangement uses TRBV11-3 and TRBJ1-2; 7 bases map to TRBD1. The CDR3 extends over 15 amino acids. V was pared by 5 bases and J by 4 bases, with 10 bases of the junction left unmatched. In germline, CDR1 is SGHNT, CDR2 YENEEA. The CDR3 DNA follows: TGTGCCAGCAGCCGGGACAGCTATTTACTCTATGGCTACACCTTC. It yields the protein CASSRDSYLLYGYTF.